This is a list of T cell receptor beta chains from one sample in a study of shared clonotypes between healthy human individuals. Repertoires were generated with immunoSEQ multiplex PCR, while TCRdb's copy carries only in-frame clones and drops some. The table shows fewer than 550,000 clones, with 75% to 80% occurring only once. Sequencing was done on a sample of PBMCs. Every receptor here comes from a woman aged 35 to 49 in good health. Some clones in this sample may be carry-over from other donors' samples. Each CDR3 is given with its conserved first and last residue. The D gene is left open where the match is weak. Where a row states a size, it is once, few, many or the class of an expanded clone; other rows omit it.

j_call: TRBJ1-2
clone_size: -
d_call: -
v_call: TRBV9
cdr3_nt: TGTGCCAGCACCCGACAGTCGGACTATGGCTACACCTTC
cdr3_aa: CASTRQSDYGYTF

j_call: TRBJ1-5
clone_size: -
d_call: -
v_call: TRBV30
cdr3_nt: TGTGCCTGGAGTGTGGGGGGCAATAGCAATCAGCCCCAGCATTTT
cdr3_aa: CAWSVGGNSNQPQHF

j_call: TRBJ2-1
clone_size: -
d_call: TRBD2
v_call: TRBV7-2
cdr3_nt: TGTGCCAGCAGCGTGTCTAGCGGGGGCGGATACAATGAGCAGTTCTTC
cdr3_aa: CASSVSSGGGYNEQFF

j_call: TRBJ1-1
clone_size: once
d_call: -
v_call: TRBV6-1
cdr3_nt: TGTGCCAGCAGTGAACCGGGGCTTATGAACACTGAAGCTTTCTTT
cdr3_aa: CASSEPGLMNTEAFF

j_call: TRBJ1-5
clone_size: -
d_call: -
v_call: TRBV7-2
cdr3_nt: TGTGCCAGCAGCTGGCAAGACAATCAGCCCCAGCATTTT
cdr3_aa: CASSWQDNQPQHF

j_call: TRBJ2-5
clone_size: -
d_call: TRBD2
v_call: TRBV6-6
cdr3_nt: TGTGCCAGCAGTTACCCGGCCGGGACTAGACAAGAGACCCAGTACTTC
cdr3_aa: CASSYPAGTRQETQYF

j_call: TRBJ2-1
clone_size: once
d_call: TRBD2
v_call: TRBV5-4
cdr3_nt: TGTGCCAGCTCCCTGGGACTAGCGAGTGATGAGCAGTTCTTC
cdr3_aa: CASSLGLASDEQFF

j_call: TRBJ1-1
clone_size: -
d_call: -
v_call: TRBV6-5
cdr3_nt: TGTGCCAGCAGTTACTCATTGAACACTGAAGCTTTCTTT
cdr3_aa: CASSYSLNTEAFF

j_call: TRBJ1-2
clone_size: -
d_call: -
v_call: TRBV28
cdr3_nt: TGTGCCAGCAGTTATAGGGGACTGATTAACTATGGCTACACCTTC
cdr3_aa: CASSYRGLINYGYTF

j_call: TRBJ2-2
clone_size: few
d_call: -
v_call: TRBV2
cdr3_nt: TGTGCCAGCGACTCCCCGACGAACACCGGGGAGCTGTTTTTT
cdr3_aa: CASDSPTNTGELFF

j_call: TRBJ2-2
clone_size: once
d_call: TRBD2
v_call: TRBV28
cdr3_nt: TGTGCCAGCAGGGCGGGAGGGACCGGGGAGCTGTTTTTT
cdr3_aa: CASRAGGTGELFF

j_call: TRBJ2-7
clone_size: -
d_call: -
v_call: TRBV15
cdr3_nt: TGTGCCACCAGCAGAGATCCGGGGCTAGACGAGCAGTACTTC
cdr3_aa: CATSRDPGLDEQYF

j_call: TRBJ1-1
clone_size: -
d_call: -
v_call: TRBV2
cdr3_nt: TGTGCCAGCAGTGCAGATATGAACACTGAAGCTTTCTTT
cdr3_aa: CASSADMNTEAFF

j_call: TRBJ2-1
clone_size: many
d_call: -
v_call: TRBV11-2
cdr3_nt: TGTGCCAGCAGCTTAGTGGCGGGGCTCAATGAGCAGTTCTTC
cdr3_aa: CASSLVAGLNEQFF

j_call: TRBJ1-6
clone_size: -
d_call: -
v_call: TRBV28
cdr3_nt: TGTGCCAGCAGTTCCCCCGGGGGCCCCTCTTCACCCCTCCACTTT
cdr3_aa: CASSSPGGPSSPLHF

j_call: TRBJ2-3
clone_size: -
d_call: -
v_call: TRBV5-1
cdr3_nt: TGCGCCAGCGGGGGGGACACGACGCAGTATTTT
cdr3_aa: CASGGDTTQYF

j_call: TRBJ2-5
clone_size: -
d_call: TRBD2
v_call: TRBV29-1
cdr3_nt: TGCAGCTGGTCCTCTAGCGGGAGTTCGGAGACCCAGTACTTC
cdr3_aa: CSWSSSGSSETQYF